Listed below are T cell receptor beta chains from one sample, sequenced in a study of CD8 T cells in Susac syndrome. TCRdb recomputed calls from the immunoSEQ multiplex PCR reads with MiXCR, one row per CDR3 protein. The data hold roughly 150,000 distinct CDR3 sequences, with roughly 94% observed a single time. The sequenced sample consisted of CD4+ T cells from PBMCs. The receptor set was obtained from a human donor in good health. Each CDR3 is given with its conserved first and last residue. A D gene is named only where the DNA matches it firmly. Clone size appears in some rows only: once, few, many, or a class for an expanded clone.

V	D	J	size	CDR3	DNA
TRBV2	TRBD1	TRBJ1-2	-	CASSLPGGGQVLGVYGYTF	TGTGCCAGCAGCCTTCCCGGAGGGGGACAGGTACTGGGGGTATATGGCTACACCTTC
TRBV5-4	-	TRBJ2-3	-	CASSFAAVGTDTQYF	TGTGCCAGCAGCTTTGCGGCAGTCGGTACAGATACGCAGTATTTT
TRBV11-2	-	TRBJ2-5	-	CASSSWTLAETQYF	TGTGCCAGCAGCTCGTGGACCTTAGCGGAGACCCAGTACTTC
TRBV18	-	TRBJ2-3	-	CASSRGPPDTQYF	TGTGCCAGCTCACGTGGACCACCAGATACGCAGTATTTT
TRBV7-9	TRBD1	TRBJ1-5	once	CASSLVDRGQGQPQHF	TGTGCCAGCAGCTTAGTGGATAGGGGACAGGGTCAGCCCCAGCATTTT
TRBV9	TRBD1	TRBJ1-2	-	CASSASGQAPLYGYTF	TGTGCCAGCAGCGCCTCGGGACAGGCTCCACTCTATGGCTACACCTTC
TRBV20-1	TRBD2	TRBJ2-1	-	CSARDGLADYNEQFF	TGCAGTGCTAGAGATGGACTAGCGGACTACAATGAGCAGTTCTTC
TRBV6-2/TRBV6-3	-	TRBJ2-7	few	CASSRPPYEQYF	TGTGCCAGCAGCCGCCCCCCCTACGAGCAGTACTTC
TRBV30	-	TRBJ1-5	-	CAWSAGNSNQPQHF	TGTGCCTGGAGTGCGGGTAATAGCAATCAGCCCCAGCATTTT
TRBV7-2	TRBD1	TRBJ1-4	-	CASSLEAGQVAEKLFF	TGTGCCAGCAGCTTAGAGGCAGGACAGGTCGCGGAAAAACTGTTTTTT
TRBV2	TRBD2	TRBJ2-2	-	CASSERASGNTGELFF	TGTGCCAGCAGTGAACGGGCTAGCGGGAACACCGGGGAGCTGTTTTTT
TRBV6-5	TRBD1	TRBJ1-5	-	CASSPDRASNQPQHF	TGTGCCAGCAGTCCCGACAGGGCTAGCAATCAGCCCCAGCATTTT
TRBV7-2	-	TRBJ2-3	-	CASSLRSFTDTQYF	TGTGCCAGCAGCTTAAGGAGCTTCACAGATACGCAGTATTTT
TRBV29-1	TRBD1	TRBJ1-4	-	CSVGRGQGASDEKLFF	TGCAGCGTTGGGCGGGGACAGGGGGCATCTGATGAAAAACTGTTTTTT
TRBV5-1	-	TRBJ2-5	-	CASSYRQPQETQYF	TGCGCCAGCAGCTACAGACAGCCTCAAGAGACCCAGTACTTC
TRBV7-9	-	TRBJ2-1	-	CASSQARGTYNEQFF	TGTGCCAGCAGCCAGGCACGGGGGACTTACAATGAGCAGTTCTTC
TRBV5-6	-	TRBJ1-4	-	CASSSSRWGNEKLFF	TGTGCCAGCAGCTCCTCACGATGGGGTAATGAAAAACTGTTTTTT
TRBV6-4	-	TRBJ2-2	-	CASIQRVRRVGGELFF	TGTGCCAGCATTCAGAGGGTTCGCAGGGTTGGAGGGGAGCTGTTTTTT
TRBV7-9	TRBD1	TRBJ2-7	-	CASSSWGAGGIDEQYF	TGTGCCAGCAGCTCCTGGGGTGCAGGGGGCATCGACGAGCAGTACTTC
TRBV4-1	TRBD1	TRBJ1-2	-	CASSQAGTGTGGYTF	TGCGCCAGCAGCCAAGCCGGGACAGGGACGGGCGGCTACACCTTC
TRBV30	-	TRBJ1-5	-	CAWSVTPWQPQHF	TGTGCCTGGAGTGTAACCCCATGGCAGCCCCAGCATTTT
TRBV19	-	TRBJ1-1	-	CASSRKEGTEAFF	TGTGCCAGTAGTCGGAAGGAAGGCACTGAAGCTTTCTTT
TRBV20-1	TRBD2	TRBJ2-1	-	CSARFLSGSIYNEQFF	TGCAGTGCTAGATTCCTTAGCGGGAGTATCTACAATGAGCAGTTCTTC
TRBV27	TRBD2	TRBJ2-7	few	CASSWTSGISYEQYF	TGTGCCAGCAGTTGGACTAGCGGGATCTCCTACGAGCAGTACTTC
TRBV28	-	TRBJ1-1	-	CASRLTGTEAFF	TGTGCCAGCAGACTTACAGGGACTGAAGCTTTCTTT
TRBV5-4	-	TRBJ2-2	-	CASSPKDTLNTGELFF	TGTGCCAGCAGCCCGAAGGATACTTTAAACACCGGGGAGCTGTTTTTT
TRBV20-1	TRBD1	TRBJ1-1	-	CSAPKGTGPTEAFF	TGCAGTGCTCCGAAAGGGACAGGGCCAACTGAAGCTTTCTTT
TRBV4-3	-	TRBJ2-7	-	CASSQDPSSYEQYF	TGCGCCAGCAGCCAAGATCCGAGCTCCTACGAGCAGTACTTC
TRBV20-1	-	TRBJ1-1	-	CSARDTERWRAAFF	TGCAGTGCTAGAGATACGGAGCGTTGGAGAGCAGCTTTCTTT
TRBV20-1	TRBD2	TRBJ2-3	-	CSALTSGSSDTQYF	TGCAGTGCCCTTACTAGCGGGAGCTCAGATACGCAGTATTTT
TRBV28	-	TRBJ2-7	-	CASSFPGNAYEQYF	TGTGCCAGCAGTTTCCCCGGGAATGCCTACGAGCAGTACTTC
TRBV19	-	TRBJ2-5	-	CASSAGQTKETQYF	TGTGCCAGTAGTGCGGGACAGACAAAAGAGACCCAGTACTTC
TRBV6-1	-	TRBJ2-7	-	CASSEASTPRWEQYF	TGTGCCAGCAGTGAAGCGTCGACCCCGAGGTGGGAGCAGTACTTC
TRBV28	-	TRBJ2-7	-	CASSGSSLEQYF	TGTGCCAGCAGTGGGAGTTCCCTCGAGCAGTACTTC
TRBV25-1	TRBD1	TRBJ2-7	-	CASSEYNGDRGLYEQYF	TGTGCCAGCAGTGAATATAACGGAGACAGGGGGCTCTACGAGCAGTACTTC
TRBV7-9	-	TRBJ1-5	-	CASSLSDGVSNQPQHF	TGTGCCAGCAGCTTATCCGACGGAGTTAGCAATCAGCCCCAGCATTTT
TRBV7-2	TRBD1	TRBJ1-1	-	CASFLAGGFTEAFF	TGTGCCAGCTTCTTAGCAGGGGGCTTCACTGAAGCTTTCTTT
TRBV15	-	TRBJ2-1	-	CATSKEGGTPPNEQFF	TGTGCCACCAGCAAAGAGGGCGGGACCCCCCCCAATGAGCAGTTCTTC
TRBV6-6	TRBD1	TRBJ1-1	-	CASSPMKTGRTEAFF	TGTGCCAGCAGCCCGATGAAGACAGGGAGGACTGAAGCTTTCTTT
TRBV20-1	-	TRBJ1-5	-	CSAGGTSEIQPQHF	TGCAGTGCGGGTGGGACATCTGAGATCCAGCCCCAGCATTTT
TRBV2	-	TRBJ1-2	-	CASSKGESTNYGYTF	TGTGCCAGCAGTAAAGGGGAAAGTACTAACTATGGCTACACCTTC
TRBV14	TRBD1	TRBJ2-5	once	CASSQPRTGRETQYF	TGTGCCAGCAGCCAGCCGAGGACAGGGAGGGAGACCCAGTACTTC
TRBV3-1	-	TRBJ1-4	-	CASSRQEVNEKLFF	TGTGCCAGCAGCCGACAGGAAGTAAATGAAAAACTGTTTTTT
TRBV24-1	TRBD1	TRBJ2-7	-	CATSGAGTGDKEQYF	TGTGCCACCAGTGGGGCCGGGACAGGGGATAAAGAGCAGTACTTC
TRBV25-1	-	TRBJ1-2	-	CASSWTYPSENGYTF	TGTGCCAGCAGCTGGACTTACCCGAGCGAGAATGGCTACACCTTC
TRBV4-1	TRBD2	TRBJ2-2	once	CASSHETSGKAGELFF	TGCGCCAGCAGCCATGAGACTAGCGGGAAAGCCGGGGAGCTGTTTTTT
TRBV7-2	-	TRBJ2-2	-	CASSLWGRDTGELFF	TGTGCCAGCAGCTTATGGGGCAGGGACACCGGGGAGCTGTTTTTT
TRBV20-1	-	TRBJ2-7	-	CSARPPPERVSYEQYF	TGCAGTGCTAGGCCCCCTCCCGAGCGGGTATCCTACGAGCAGTACTTC